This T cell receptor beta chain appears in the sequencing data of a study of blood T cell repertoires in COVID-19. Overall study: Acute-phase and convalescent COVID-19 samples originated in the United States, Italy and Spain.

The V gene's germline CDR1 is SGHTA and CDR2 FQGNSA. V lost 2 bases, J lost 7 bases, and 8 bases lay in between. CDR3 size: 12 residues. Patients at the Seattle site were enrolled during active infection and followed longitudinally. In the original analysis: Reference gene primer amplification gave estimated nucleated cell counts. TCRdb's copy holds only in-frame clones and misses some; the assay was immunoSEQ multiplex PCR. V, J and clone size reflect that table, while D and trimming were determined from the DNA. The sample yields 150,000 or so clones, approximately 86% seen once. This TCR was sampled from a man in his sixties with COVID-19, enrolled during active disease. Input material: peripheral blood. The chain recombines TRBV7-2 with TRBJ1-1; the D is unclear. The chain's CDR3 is CASSLNPSEAFF. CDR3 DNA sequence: TGTGCCAGCAGCTTAAACCCCAGTGAAGCTTTCTTT.